Below, 9 T cell receptor beta chains from the same sample are listed, as sequenced in a study of T cell repertoires in cytomegalovirus infection (dated 2019 in TCRdb). Sequencer: Illumina HiSeq 1500. TCRdb reworked the public reads: Q25 trimming with fastp, MiXCR clone assembly, productive beta chains retained. Each CDR3 protein gets just one entry, which takes the most common genes and DNA from the rows behind it. The sample includes 90,000 to 120,000 distinct CDR3 sequences, with 42% observed a single time. Of the sample, 65% to 75% is held by the ten largest clones. Per the publication, the treatment or condition label means: in vitro stimulation with specific CMV peptide epitopes to enrich CMV-specific T cells. These TCRs are of unknown antigen specificity. Sequencing was performed on CD8+ T cells from cultured PBMCs, taken from culture after CMV antigen stimulation. These receptors came from a human donor in good health (CMV status not recorded). Some clones in this sample may be carry-over from other donors' samples.

This sequence joins TRBV5-6 and TRBJ2-6, with 7 bases fitting TRBD2. CDR1 SGHDT and CDR2 YYEEEE come from the germline V gene. Unmatched junction bases numbered 6, after V lost 2 bases and J lost 4 bases. The CDR3 runs 16 residues. The CDR3 here is CASSFPGGGGANVLTF. The CDR3 DNA reads TGTGCCAGCAGCTTCCCGGGGGGTGGAGGGGCCAACGTCCTGACTTTC.

This clonotype appeared a few times. V and J are TRBV4-2 and TRBJ1-6; 8 bases match TRBD1. Germline V gives CDR1 LGHNA, CDR2 YNFKEQ. The J segment lost 4 bases and the V segment lost 0 bases, leaving 5 bases of the junction unmatched. This CDR3 is built from 17 residues. The CDR3 DNA follows: TGTGCCAGCAGCCAAGATCCGGGGACAGGTTATAATTCACCCCTCCACTTT. Encoded protein: CASSQDPGTGYNSPLHF.

The chain links TRBV19 to TRBJ2-1; 8 positions agree with TRBD1. The CDR3 totals 12 residues. Trimming took 6 bases from V and 15 from J; bases not matched to a gene: 10. The germline V gene has CDR1 LNHDA and CDR2 SQIVND (reference sequence). CDR3 in DNA: TGTGCCAGTAGCCGCGGGGCAGGGGGCGCGTTCTTC. This gives the protein CASSRGAGGAFF.

This clonotype was observed a few times. The V call is TRBV11-2, the J call TRBJ2-1; TRBD1 matches at 8 bases. The CDR3 is 15 residues long. Germline trimming cut 4 bases from V and 7 bases from J; bases unmatched to any gene: 9. The germline V gene has CDR1 SGHAT and CDR2 FQNNGV. The CDR3 bases are TGTGCCAGCAGCTCCCGGACAGGGAGAGAGAATGAGCAGTTCTTC. Residues: CASSSRTGRENEQFF.

Only a few counts were recorded for this clonotype. This sequence joins TRBV4-1 and TRBJ2-1, with 7 nucleotides matching TRBD1. The germline gives CDR1 MGHRA, CDR2 YSYEKL. The CDR3 is made up of 15 amino acids. The trim removed 1 base at V and 3 bases at J, leaving 3 bases unmatched. CDR3 in amino acids: CASSQVGTDYNEQFF. CDR3 coding DNA: TGCGCCAGCAGCCAAGTAGGGACAGACTACAATGAGCAGTTCTTC.

The gene calls are TRBV4-1 and TRBJ1-1; 7 bases agree with TRBD1. Germline CDR1 reads MGHRA; CDR2 reads YSYEKL. The CDR3 length is 12 residues. Trimming cost V 4 bases and J 7 bases; bases outside gene matches: 3. The CDR3 loop is CASSRWDSEAFF. In DNA form, the CDR3 reads TGCGCCAGCAGCCGATGGGACAGTGAAGCTTTCTTT.

V is TRBV7-2 and J is TRBJ2-1; D not resolved. Trimming stripped 2 bases from V and 8 bases from J, with 7 bases between. The CDR3 covers 12 residues. CDR1 is SGHTA and CDR2 is FQGNSA in the germline V gene. The chain's CDR3 is CASSLLNHEQFF. For the CDR3, the DNA is TGTGCCAGCAGCTTATTGAACCATGAGCAGTTCTTC.

The rearrangement links TRBV7-4 to TRBJ1-1; D gene uncertain. Trimming stripped 5 bases from V and 5 bases from J, with 15 bases between. This CDR3 is 14 amino acids long. Germline V gives CDR1 SGHVT, CDR2 SQSDAQ. CDR3 sequence: CASSRFTEGTEAFF. For the CDR3, the DNA is TGTGCCAGCAGCCGCTTCACGGAGGGAACTGAAGCTTTCTTT.

This CDR3 is CASSLGGAYTEAFF. For the CDR3, the DNA is TGTGCCAGCAGCTTAGGGGGTGCCTACACTGAAGCTTTCTTT. The chain is built from TRBV7-2 and TRBJ1-1, with D unclear. The V and J ends lost 1 base and 3 bases respectively, with 9 bases between them. Germline CDR1 SGHTA, CDR2 FQGNSA. The CDR3 is 14 amino acids.